The 24 T cell receptor beta chains in this list originate from one sample, sequenced in a study of CD8 T cells in ankylosing spondylitis. TCRdb passed the 5' RACE reads through MiXCR, listing each CDR3 protein once. The table records 300,000 to 400,000 distinct CDR3 sequences, approximately 15% of them present only once. Sequenced: blood, either unsorted or a sorted T cell fraction (not recorded which). Receptors were obtained from a male donor with ankylosing spondylitis or in good health (not recorded which).

The genes are TRBV20-1 and TRBJ2-5, with D hard to call. V was cut by 0 bases and J by 4 bases, with 9 bases left in between. CDR1 is DFQATT and CDR2 is SNEGSKA in the germline V gene (reference sequence). The CDR3 spans 13 residues. CDR3 nucleotide sequence: TGCAGTGCTAGAGATCAAGTAGGAGAGACCCAGTACTTC. Its translation: CSARDQVGETQYF.

A few counts support this clonotype. This chain links TRBV12-3 or TRBV12-4 with TRBJ2-2; D might be TRBD1 (5 bases). The V end lost 3 bases, the J end lost 3 bases, and 11 bases lay between the germline ends. This CDR3 spans 15 amino acids. The DNA of the CDR3 is TGTGCCAGCAGTTTTCGTCAGGGTGACACCGGGGAGCTGTTTTTT. It codes for CASSFRQGDTGELFF.

V and J are TRBV11-2 and TRBJ2-4, with a weak D call TRBD2 (6 bases). V was shortened by 5 bases and J by 8 bases, with 19 bases between the two germline ends. The CDR3 has 15 amino acids. Germline V gene data show CDR1 as SGHAT and CDR2 as FQNNGV. The CDR3 loop reads CASSLEAGRHHIQYF. CDR3 coding DNA: TGTGCCAGCAGCCTCGAAGCTGGGAGGCATCACATTCAGTACTTC.

The DNA for the CDR3 is TGCGCCAGCAAAGCAGGGGTGGTAGAGACCCAGTACTTC. It is translated as CASKAGVVETQYF. V usage is TRBV5-1 and J usage is TRBJ2-5; the D gene is possibly TRBD1 (6 bases). This CDR3 is built from 13 residues. The ends were cut back, 6 bases at V and 4 bases at J, with 13 bases in the middle. Looked up from germline, CDR1 is SGHRS and CDR2 is YFSETQ.

This clonotype has just a few counts. V gene TRBV3-1 combines with J gene TRBJ1-1, with D perhaps matching TRBD1 (6 bases). Germline-derived CDR1 and CDR2 are LGHDT and YNNKEL (reference sequence). This CDR3 has 13 amino acids. The V end was cut by 1 base, the J end by 10 bases, with 13 bases between. CDR3 nucleotides: TGTGCCAGCAGCCAAGCATGGACAGAGGGAGCTTTCTTT. Protein: CASSQAWTEGAFF.

This clonotype was recorded a few times. The V gene is TRBV7-8, the J gene TRBJ1-4, with 8 bases that match TRBD1. The CDR3 covers 16 residues. The germline CDR1 and CDR2 sequences are SGHVS and FQNEAQ. The junction had 10 bases not matched to a gene; V was cut back by 5 bases and J by 5 bases. The CDR3 loop is CASSRLPGQDNEKLFF. The DNA for the CDR3 is TGTGCCAGCAGCCGCCTCCCGGGACAGGACAATGAAAAACTGTTTTTT.

The chain recombines TRBV29-1 with TRBJ2-1; 9 nucleotides align to TRBD1. The germline CDR1 and CDR2 sequences are SQVTM and ANQGSEA. This CDR3 contains 15 residues. The ends lost 6 bases at V and 4 bases at J; junction bases unmatched: 10. DNA of the CDR3: TGCAGCGTGGCCTATGGGACAGGGAGTTACAATGAGCAGTTCTTC. It encodes CSVAYGTGSYNEQFF.

There are a few counts of this clonotype. The chain combines TRBV5-1 with TRBJ2-7; TRBD2 agrees at 8 bases. Trimming took 0 bases from V and 2 from J; bases not matched to a gene: 4. This CDR3 is 15 amino acids long. Germline lookup yields CDR1 SGHRS and CDR2 YFSETQ. CDR3 sequence: CASSLAVSGTYEQYF. The CDR3 DNA reads TGCGCCAGCAGCTTGGCGGTTAGCGGGACCTACGAGCAGTACTTC.

V gene TRBV12-3 or TRBV12-4 combines with J gene TRBJ1-5; no definite D call. The CDR3 length is 14 residues. V lost 3 bases, J lost 4 bases, and 10 bases lay in between. DNA for the CDR3: TGTGCCAGCAGTTTTACCGACGGGAATCAGCCCCAGCATTTT. Translated: CASSFTDGNQPQHF.

This clonotype was recorded a few times. Here the CDR3 DNA reads TGTGCCAGCTCACCACTGGACAGGGATGGAGATGGAAACACCATATATTTT. As protein: CASSPLDRDGDGNTIYF. The chain recombines TRBV18 with TRBJ1-3; 8 nucleotides match TRBD1. V shed 1 base, J shed 3 bases, and the junction held 8 bases outside the gene matches. In germline, CDR1 is KGHSH, CDR2 LQKENI. There are 17 residues in the CDR3.

This clonotype was observed a single time. This sequence joins TRBV10-2 and TRBJ1-6; unclear D gene. Germline-derived CDR1 and CDR2 are WSHSY and SAAADI. Between the trimmed V and J ends, which lost 2 bases and 7 bases, there was a span of 15 bases. The CDR3 is 16 amino acids. In DNA, the CDR3 is TGCGCCAGCAGTGAGCCCGCAGTCACACCCAATTCACCCCTCCACTTT. Protein product: CASSEPAVTPNSPLHF.

This clonotype was counted ten times or more. The chain recombines TRBV5-1 with TRBJ2-1; 7 positions match TRBD2. Germline CDR1 SGHRS, CDR2 YFSETQ. This CDR3 has 19 residues. V trimming: 4 bases; J trimming: 0 bases; junction bases outside the gene matches: 16. DNA of the CDR3: TGCGCCAGCAGCCAGACGGGGGGTTTCCTCCAGAGCTCCTACAATGAGCAGTTCTTC. It translates to CASSQTGGFLQSSYNEQFF. Combining the CDR3 with reference TRBV5-1 and TRBJ2-1 gives the whole variable domain KAGVTQTPRYLIKTRGQQVTLSCSPISGHRSVSWYQQTPGQGLQFLFEYFSETQRNKGNFPGRFSGRQFSNSRSEMNVSTLELGDSALYLCASSQTGGFLQSSYNEQFFGPGTRLTVL.

This clonotype was seen a few times. The chain employs TRBV20-1 and TRBJ1-2; 7 bases match TRBD1. Germline CDR1 reads DFQATT; CDR2 reads SNEGSKA (reference sequence). The V segment lost 6 bases and the J segment 4 bases; nucleotides outside the gene matches: 8. The CDR3 extends over 13 amino acids. CDR3 in amino acids: CSAPPAGGYGYTF. Written as DNA, the CDR3 is TGCAGTGCCCCGCCGGCAGGGGGCTATGGCTACACCTTC.

A few counts support this clonotype. The chain carries TRBV2 and TRBJ1-2; possibly TRBD1 for D (5 bases). The ends were cut back, 8 bases at V and 5 bases at J, with 12 bases in the middle. In germline, CDR1 is SNHLY, CDR2 FYNNEI. The CDR3 consists of 12 residues. CDR3 in DNA: TGTGCCAGCCGGGGGGAGAAATATGGCTACACCTTC. The encoded protein is CASRGEKYGYTF.

V and J are TRBV5-1 and TRBJ2-1; 10 bases fit TRBD2. Germline V gives CDR1 SGHRS, CDR2 YFSETQ. V was pared by 2 bases and J by 0 bases, with 2 bases of the junction left unmatched. This CDR3 is built from 16 residues. The CDR3 spells CASSFPSGSSYNEQFF. The CDR3 DNA is TGCGCCAGCAGCTTTCCTAGCGGGAGCTCCTACAATGAGCAGTTCTTC.

The chain joins TRBV5-1 to TRBJ2-1, with D maybe TRBD2 (5 bases). With 4 bases removed from V and 3 bases from J, the gap between germline ends came to 14 bases. Germline V gene lookup returns CDR1 SGHRS and CDR2 YFSETQ. CDR3 size: 15 residues. This CDR3 reads CASSAVAWGYNEQFF. As DNA, the CDR3 is TGCGCCAGCAGCGCCGTAGCGTGGGGCTACAATGAGCAGTTCTTC. Combining the CDR3 with reference TRBV5-1 and TRBJ2-1 gives the whole variable domain KAGVTQTPRYLIKTRGQQVTLSCSPISGHRSVSWYQQTPGQGLQFLFEYFSETQRNKGNFPGRFSGRQFSNSRSEMNVSTLELGDSALYLCASSAVAWGYNEQFFGPGTRLTVL.

This chain connects TRBV6-5 to TRBJ1-3, with TRBD1 matching over 7 bases. Germline CDR1 reads MNHEY; CDR2 reads SVGAGI. Unmatched junction bases numbered 4, after V lost 2 bases and J lost 3 bases. The CDR3 runs 15 residues. The CDR3 loop reads CASSYEGAFGNTIYF. In nucleotides, the CDR3 is TGTGCCAGCAGTTACGAGGGGGCATTTGGAAACACCATATATTTT.

The rearrangement joins TRBV20-1 to TRBJ2-3, with TRBD1 identical over 9 bases. Per germline, CDR1 DFQATT and CDR2 SNEGSKA (reference sequence). This CDR3 spans 13 amino acids. The J segment lost 7 bases and the V segment lost 6 bases, leaving 8 bases of the junction unmatched. The CDR3 coding sequence is TGCAGTGCGTCGGGACAGGGACAGAATACGCAGTATTTT. This sequence encodes CSASGQGQNTQYF.

The chain uses TRBV5-1 and TRBJ2-3; TRBD1 matches at 7 bases. The CDR3 is made up of 16 amino acids. The V gene end was trimmed by 4 bases and the J gene end by 5 bases; junction bases not matched to a gene: 13. The germline gives CDR1 SGHRS, CDR2 YFSETQ. The DNA for the CDR3 is TGCGCCAGCAGCCCTAAAGGGGGCGGTTTAGGAGATACGCAGTATTTT. Translated, it gives CASSPKGGGLGDTQYF.

This clonotype was detected only a few times. CDR3: CASSSTAAATNEKLFF. CDR3 nucleotide sequence: TGTGCCAGCAGCTCAACCGCAGCTGCAACTAATGAAAAACTGTTTTTT. The genes are TRBV7-2 and TRBJ1-4; D unresolved. The CDR3 covers 16 residues. Germline assignment: CDR1 SGHTA and CDR2 FQGNSA. Trimming cost V 4 bases and J 0 bases, with 12 bases left between them.

The gene calls are TRBV21-1 and TRBJ2-1; the table's D call TRBD2 went unverified against the DNA. TRBV21-1 is shown as a pseudogene. CDR3 size: 13 residues. This CDR3 reads CASSKVGDFEQFF. For the CDR3, the DNA is TGTGCCAGCAGCAAAGTCGGGGACTTTGAGCAGTTCTTC.

The V and J genes are TRBV5-1 and TRBJ2-2, with D perhaps being TRBD1 or TRBD2 (5 bases each). Looked up from germline, CDR1 is SGHRS and CDR2 is YFSETQ. The CDR3 totals 19 residues. V gave up 4 bases and J gave up 0 bases, with 22 bases separating them. The CDR3 sequence: CASSRTGTQRFANTGELFF. CDR3 sequence (DNA): TGCGCCAGCAGCCGAACCGGGACCCAACGGTTCGCGAACACCGGGGAGCTGTTTTTT. Filled out from reference TRBV5-1 and TRBJ2-2, the complete variable domain reads KAGVTQTPRYLIKTRGQQVTLSCSPISGHRSVSWYQQTPGQGLQFLFEYFSETQRNKGNFPGRFSGRQFSNSRSEMNVSTLELGDSALYLCASSRTGTQRFANTGELFFGEGSRLTVL.

In this sample, this clonotype turned up a few times. The genes are TRBV12-3 or TRBV12-4 and TRBJ1-2, with D possibly being TRBD1 (5 bases). V was clipped by 5 bases and J by 8 bases, with 21 bases between them. The CDR3 extends over 15 amino acids. The CDR3 is CASSPRGGDTLGYTF. The CDR3 DNA follows: TGTGCCAGCAGTCCTCGGGGAGGGGATACCCTGGGCTACACCTTC.

This clonotype was observed a handful of times. The chain is built from TRBV6-1 and TRBJ1-1, with a weak D call TRBD1 (6 bases). Germline CDR1 reads MNHNS; CDR2 reads SASEGT. Trimming stripped 2 bases from V and 1 base from J, with 11 bases between. The CDR3 is 15 residues long. CDR3 DNA: TGTGCCAGCAGTGAATGGGGGGCGAGGAACACTGAAGCTTTCTTT. Translated: CASSEWGARNTEAFF.